This is a list of T cell receptor beta chains from one sample in a study of blood T cell repertoires in COVID-19. Assay: immunoSEQ multiplex PCR; the TCRdb copy retains only in-frame clones and omits some. The sample contains approximately 210,000 clones, approximately 90% of which appear only once. Sequenced sample: peripheral blood. The receptors originated from a man aged 35 to 55 with acute or convalescent COVID-19. Each CDR3 is given with its conserved first and last residue. Fields, in order: V gene, clone size, CDR3 length, J gene, D gene, CDR3 protein, CDR3 DNA. The D gene is left open where the match is weak. A clone size is listed for some rows: how often the clone was seen (once, few, many), or a class if it is expanded.

TRBV7-3,.,16,TRBJ2-1,TRBD2,CASSPEGTSGRGEQFF,TGTGCCAGCAGCCCAGAAGGGACTAGCGGGAGAGGGGAGCAGTTCTTC
TRBV6-6,.,16,TRBJ2-7,TRBD1,CASSTLGGTGSYEQYF,TGTGCCAGCAGTACACTCGGTGGGACAGGGTCGTACGAGCAGTACTTC
TRBV19,once,16,TRBJ2-1,TRBD1,CASSSDRDRGRDEQFF,TGTGCCAGTAGTTCAGACCGGGACAGGGGAAGGGATGAGCAGTTCTTC
TRBV27,.,15,TRBJ2-5,.,CASSYQGGRGETQYF,TGTGCCAGCAGTTACCAGGGGGGCCGGGGAGAGACCCAGTACTTC
TRBV6-5,few,15,TRBJ1-1,.,CASRFGGRGATEAFF,TGTGCCAGCCGGTTCGGGGGGCGAGGGGCCACTGAAGCTTTCTTT
TRBV27,.,13,TRBJ2-7,.,CASRNPGRYEQYF,TGTGCCAGCAGAAACCCAGGCCGTTACGAGCAGTACTTC
TRBV6-5,few,14,TRBJ1-1,.,CASKREGGGTEAFF,TGTGCCAGCAAACGGGAAGGGGGGGGAACTGAAGCTTTCTTT
TRBV7-9,.,14,TRBJ1-2,.,CASSPRTAHYGYTF,TGTGCCAGCAGCCCCCGGACAGCTCACTATGGCTACACCTTC
TRBV7-3,few,14,TRBJ2-4,.,CASSQAGAKNIQYF,TGTGCCAGCAGCCAAGCGGGAGCCAAAAACATTCAGTACTTC
TRBV5-1,.,16,TRBJ2-7,TRBD2,CASSLGTSGSLYEQYF,TGCGCCAGCAGCTTGGGGACTAGCGGGAGTCTGTACGAGCAGTACTTC
TRBV28,.,15,TRBJ1-3,TRBD1,CASSSWDSSGNTIYF,TGTGCCAGCAGTTCATGGGACAGCTCTGGAAACACCATATATTTT
TRBV6-5,.,14,TRBJ2-7,TRBD1,CASSTDRGLDEQYF,TGTGCCAGCAGTACGGACAGGGGCTTAGACGAGCAGTACTTC
TRBV2,few,13,TRBJ1-5,.,CASTLYSNQPQHF,TGTGCCAGCACCTTATATAGCAATCAGCCCCAGCATTTT
TRBV3-1/TRBV3-2,.,16,TRBJ2-2,.,CASSQELGAGTGELFF,TGTGCCAGCAGCCAAGAATTGGGGGCCGGCACCGGGGAGCTGTTTTTT
TRBV15,few,17,TRBJ2-7,TRBD2,CATSRDRLAGGPYEQYF,TGTGCCACCAGCAGGGACCGACTAGCGGGGGGGCCCTACGAGCAGTACTTC
TRBV9,.,16,TRBJ2-7,.,CASSVQGGSGSYEQYF,TGTGCCAGCAGCGTCCAGGGGGGTAGCGGCTCCTACGAGCAGTACTTC
TRBV7-9,.,14,TRBJ1-4,.,CASSWHGEEEKLFF,TGTGCCAGCAGCTGGCACGGGGAGGAGGAAAAACTGTTTTTT
TRBV2,.,15,TRBJ1-5,.,CASSEGWVEDQPQHF,TGTGCCAGCAGTGAAGGGTGGGTTGAGGATCAGCCCCAGCATTTT
TRBV7-9,once,16,TRBJ1-6,.,CASSSGRGTYNSPLHF,TGTGCCAGCAGCTCAGGTCGGGGGACCTATAATTCACCCCTCCACTTT
TRBV5-6,.,12,TRBJ2-1,.,CASSFTGNEQFF,TGTGCCAGCAGCTTCACGGGAAATGAGCAGTTCTTC
TRBV27,.,15,TRBJ1-4,.,CASSPRGLTNEKLFF,TGTGCCAGCAGTCCTAGGGGTCTAACTAATGAAAAACTGTTTTTT
TRBV15,.,16,TRBJ2-3,TRBD1,CATSRGTGGVTDTQYF,TGTGCCACCAGCAGAGGGACAGGGGGCGTCACAGATACGCAGTATTTT
TRBV9,.,14,TRBJ1-1,TRBD1,CASSDLQGHTEAFF,TGTGCCAGCAGCGATTTACAGGGGCACACTGAAGCTTTCTTT
TRBV5-1,.,16,TRBJ2-5,TRBD2,CASSLTPGLGEETQYF,TGCGCCAGCAGCTTGACCCCGGGACTAGGGGAAGAGACCCAGTACTTC